Listed here are 16 T cell receptor beta chains from one sample, sequenced in a study of CD8 T cells in ankylosing spondylitis. Using its own MiXCR run on the 5' RACE reads, TCRdb lists one record per CDR3 protein. Among hundreds of thousands of distinct CDR3 sequences listed, about 10% were seen once. These receptors are not linked to any known antigen. Overall study findings and caveats: Apparently characteristic of ankylosing spondylitis blood was a TCR beta motif (about eight highly homologous variants).

The sample comprised blood, either unsorted or a sorted T cell fraction (not recorded which). Receptors originate from a male donor with ankylosing spondylitis.

The chain joins TRBV2 to TRBJ2-4; no clear D. CDR1 and CDR2 from the germline V gene are SNHLY and FYNNEI. This CDR3 comprises 16 residues. The V end was cut by 6 bases, the J end by 2 bases, with 17 bases between. The CDR3 DNA follows: TGTGCCAGCAGAGCAAGAACCGTAGGGTCCAAAAACATTCAGTACTTC. Residues: CASRARTVGSKNIQYF.

This clonotype turned up a few times. The genes are TRBV5-1 and TRBJ2-5; 7 bases match TRBD1. V lost 1 base to trimming and J lost 2 bases; unmatched junction nucleotides: 8. The CDR3 length is 16 residues. CDR1 is SGHRS, CDR2 YFSETQ, per germline. CDR3 DNA: TGCGCCAGCAGCTTGAGGGCAGGGGGTTTGCAAGAGACCCAGTACTTC. This translates into CASSLRAGGLQETQYF.

The chain recombines TRBV10-1 with TRBJ2-5; maybe TRBD2 (5 bases). CDR3 size: 14 residues. The germline gives CDR1 WNHNN, CDR2 SYGVQD (reference sequence). Trimming left V 5 bases short and J 5 bases short, with 15 bases between. The CDR3 sequence: CASSPRGWRETQYF. CDR3 coding DNA: TGCGCCAGCAGTCCGCGAGGTTGGAGGGAGACCCAGTACTTC.

This clonotype appeared many times. The rearrangement joins TRBV7-2 to TRBJ2-7, with D perhaps matching TRBD1 (6 bases). The CDR3 contains 17 residues. V shed 8 bases and J shed 3 bases, with 26 bases lying between them. Per germline, CDR1 SGHTA and CDR2 FQGNSA. This chain's CDR3 is CASGHRAGILTGYEQYF. The CDR3 DNA is TGTGCCAGCGGCCACAGGGCAGGGATTCTGACCGGCTACGAGCAGTACTTC.

This clonotype turned up a few times. This rearrangement joins TRBV7-6 to TRBJ2-3, with unresolved D. Germline CDR1 SGHVS, CDR2 FNYEAQ. The CDR3 has 15 residues. Trimming removed 2 bases at V and 3 bases at J, with 12 bases between. CDR3 nucleotide sequence: TGTGCCAGCAGCTTAAGACCTCTAGGGACAGATACGCAGTATTTT. The encoded protein is CASSLRPLGTDTQYF.

In this sample, this clonotype turned up many times. The chain has TRBV29-1 and TRBJ2-7; no clear D. V was clipped by 0 bases and J by 11 bases, with 17 bases between them. CDR3 length: 13 amino acids. Germline CDR1 and CDR2: SQVTM and ANQGSEA. The CDR3 region is CSVEDRAGDQEYF. The CDR3 DNA follows: TGCAGCGTTGAAGATAGGGCCGGAGATCAGGAGTACTTC.

This clonotype has ten or more counts. The rearrangement joins TRBV24-1 to TRBJ1-6; no clear D gene. The germline gives CDR1 KGHDR, CDR2 SFDVKD. Trimming pared 4 bases from V and 7 bases from J, leaving 10 bases between. CDR3 size: 14 residues. CDR3 sequence (DNA): TGTGCCACCAGTGACAACGGCCGGAATTCACCCCTCCACTTT. Translated, it gives CATSDNGRNSPLHF.

There are many counts of this clonotype. The chain joins TRBV29-1 to TRBJ2-1; D might be TRBD2 (6 bases). The CDR3 has 14 residues. The V gene lost 7 bases and the J gene lost 0 bases, with 13 bases spanning the gap. Germline loops: CDR1 SQVTM, CDR2 ANQGSEA. CDR3 nucleotide sequence: TGCAGCGCCGGGGACTTAAGCTCCTACAATGAGCAGTTCTTC. Amino acids: CSAGDLSSYNEQFF.

This clonotype was counted between two and nine times. Here the CDR3 DNA reads TGTGCCAGCAGCCCGTTAGCGGGAGTGGGGGTTGAGCAGTTCTTC. It specifies CASSPLAGVGVEQFF. The chain links TRBV11-3 to TRBJ2-1; TRBD2 matches at 9 bases. Germline CDR1 SGHNT, CDR2 YENEEA. The trim removed 5 bases at V and 9 bases at J, leaving 11 bases unmatched. The CDR3 contains 15 residues.

This chain joins TRBV5-1 and TRBJ2-5; tentatively, D is TRBD1 or TRBD2 (5 bases each). The CDR3 spans 14 residues. The V and J ends lost 2 bases and 5 bases respectively, with 13 bases between them. Germline lookup yields CDR1 SGHRS and CDR2 YFSETQ. CDR3 nucleotide sequence: TGCGCCAGCAGCTTTGGGGGTATCGGGGAGACCCAGTACTTC. It encodes CASSFGGIGETQYF. The complete variable domain, with remaining parts taken from reference TRBV5-1 and TRBJ2-5, reads KAGVTQTPRYLIKTRGQQVTLSCSPISGHRSVSWYQQTPGQGLQFLFEYFSETQRNKGNFPGRFSGRQFSNSRSEMNVSTLELGDSALYLCASSFGGIGETQYFGPGTRLLVL.

The V call is TRBV6-2 or TRBV6-3, the J call TRBJ2-3; D not certain. CDR3 size: 15 residues. V was trimmed by 3 bases and J by 3 bases, leaving 13 bases between them. From germline, CDR1 is MNHEY and CDR2 SVGEGT. For the CDR3, the DNA is TGTGCCAGCAGTTATGGACCACGGTGGACAGATACGCAGTATTTT. It is translated as CASSYGPRWTDTQYF.

The gene calls are TRBV12-3 or TRBV12-4 and TRBJ1-2; D gene uncertain. The length of the CDR3 is 13 residues. The V end lost 2 bases, the J end lost 8 bases, and 12 bases lay between the germline ends. CDR3 bases: TGTGCCAGCAGTTTATTGTCAGATATGGGCTACACCTTC. Encoded protein: CASSLLSDMGYTF.

This clonotype was counted many times. The CDR3 coding sequence is TGTGCCAGCAGCCAAGAAGGCGGGGACACTGAAGCTTTCTTT. It yields the protein CASSQEGGDTEAFF. This chain joins TRBV3-1 and TRBJ1-1, with D unresolved. V lost 0 bases and J 3 bases, leaving 8 bases between the germline ends. The CDR3 totals 14 residues. Per germline, CDR1 LGHDT and CDR2 YNNKEL (reference sequence).

This clonotype was seen only a few times. This chain joins TRBV7-3 and TRBJ2-3, with a weak D call TRBD1 (6 bases). This CDR3 spans 15 amino acids. V lost 5 bases to trimming and J lost 2 bases, with 14 bases between them. Germline-derived CDR1 and CDR2 are SGHTA and FQGTGA. CDR3 bases: TGTGCCAGCAGCCCCAGGGGCCGATTCACAGATACGCAGTATTTT. Protein product: CASSPRGRFTDTQYF.

The V gene is TRBV27, the J gene TRBJ2-2; D call uncertain. This CDR3 region has 13 residues. Germline V CDR1 and CDR2: MNHEY, SMNVEV (reference sequence). V was clipped by 3 bases and J by 7 bases, with 9 bases between them. The CDR3 loop is CASSFAQSGELFF. DNA of the CDR3: TGTGCCAGCAGTTTTGCCCAGAGCGGGGAGCTGTTTTTT.

The V gene is TRBV19, the J gene TRBJ1-5; a weak D match, TRBD1 (5 bases). The CDR3 loop spans 15 amino acids. Germline V gene sequence: CDR1 LNHDA, CDR2 SQIVND (reference sequence). Trimming took 1 base from V and 5 from J, leaving 12 bases between them. CDR3 sequence reads: CASSIVRGADQPQHF. CDR3 DNA sequence: TGTGCCAGTAGTATAGTAAGGGGAGCGGATCAGCCCCAGCATTTT.